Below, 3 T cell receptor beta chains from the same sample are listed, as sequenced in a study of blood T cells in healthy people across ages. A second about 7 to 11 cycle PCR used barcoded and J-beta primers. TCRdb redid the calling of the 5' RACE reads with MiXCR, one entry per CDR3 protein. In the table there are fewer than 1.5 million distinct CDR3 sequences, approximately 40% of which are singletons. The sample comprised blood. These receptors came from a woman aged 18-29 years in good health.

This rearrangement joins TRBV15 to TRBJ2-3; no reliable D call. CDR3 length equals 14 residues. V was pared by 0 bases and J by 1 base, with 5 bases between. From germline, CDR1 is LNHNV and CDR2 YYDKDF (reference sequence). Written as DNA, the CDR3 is TGTGCCACCAGCAGAGACCTCCGCACAGATACGCAGTATTTT. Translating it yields CATSRDLRTDTQYF.

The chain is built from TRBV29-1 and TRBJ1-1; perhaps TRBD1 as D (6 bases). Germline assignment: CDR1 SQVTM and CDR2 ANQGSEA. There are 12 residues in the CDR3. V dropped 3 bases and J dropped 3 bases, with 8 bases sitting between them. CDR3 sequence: CSVESGDTEAFF. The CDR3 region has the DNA TGCAGCGTTGAGTCAGGGGACACTGAAGCTTTCTTT.

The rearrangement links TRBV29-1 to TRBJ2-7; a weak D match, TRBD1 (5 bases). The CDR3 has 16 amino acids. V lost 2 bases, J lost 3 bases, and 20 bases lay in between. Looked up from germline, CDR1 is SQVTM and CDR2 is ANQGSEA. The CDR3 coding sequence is TGCAGCGTTGAAACGTCGTCAGGGTCATGGGACTACGAGCAGTACTTC. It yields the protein CSVETSSGSWDYEQYF.